This TCR beta chain was sequenced for a study of Graves' ophthalmopathy and Graves' hyperthyroidism (dated by TCRdb to the late 2010s). Context from the whole study: Peripheral blood samples were taken at the time of initial diagnosis, before any treatment was given. TCR beta repertoire signatures were used to distinguish Graves' ophthalmopathy from Graves' hyperthyroidism and to predict progression to ophthalmopathy. In total, around 130 blood samples were TCR-sequenced: roughly 45 ophthalmopathy, some 72 hyperthyroidism and about 17 hyperthyroidism-to-ophthalmopathy patients. To explore V-J signatures distinguishing ophthalmopathy from hyperthyroidism, a discovery set of around 97 patients (fewer than 45 ophthalmopathy, 57 stable hyperthyroidism) was enrolled. An independent validation cohort comprised 18 hyperthyroidism patients and roughly 15 patients who later progressed from hyperthyroidism to ophthalmopathy. In about 6 hyperthyroidism patients, T-cell repertoires of thyroid tissue and blood were compared. Following sample collection, hyperthyroidism patients were given methimazole at a starting dose of 30 mg daily, and ophthalmopathy patients were given high-dose intravenous methylprednisolone. On the study overall, not on this receptor specifically: Most expanded thyroid clonotypes with a frequency above 0.001 also appeared in blood, which suggests that blood repertoires may reflect the immune response in the thyroid. In cross-validation, the 13-signature model distinguished ophthalmopathy from stable hyperthyroidism with approximately 85% sensitivity and approximately 81% specificity, and in the test set the corresponding values were approximately 80% and 75%. In validation, the model predicted ophthalmopathy progression with about 70% sensitivity and approximately 78% specificity; approximately 12 predicted patients were CT-confirmed with GO in a median of around 6.5 months. Sample size was not statistically predetermined, and group allocation was not concealed from the investigators.

On this clonotype itself: Its antigen is still unknown. No base quality information exists; no much larger clone differs at one position.

Ophthalmopathy patients had moderately to severely active disease, Clinical Activity Score of at least 3, NOSPECS grade of at least 4, and disease duration under 3 months. Anyone with other autoimmune diseases, uncontrolled infections, pregnancy or lactation was excluded from the study. Clinical symptoms, serum thyroxine, TRAb, thyroid ultrasound and orbital computed tomography formed the basis of the diagnosis. PBMCs were isolated from about 9.1 ml of fresh peripheral blood by Ficoll-Paque density gradient centrifugation. Total RNA was extracted using Trizol reagent, and RNA quality was checked on an Agilent 2100 Bioanalyzer. TCR beta CDR3 regions were amplified from RNA transcripts for repertoire sequencing. The first round was an RT-PCR using HTBI primers with the Qiagen OneStep RT-PCR kit, and this first round was followed by a second-round multiplex PCR, then size selection and purification. Sequencing of the libraries was carried out on an Illumina HiSeq2000 in paired-end mode with 100 bp reads. In the authors' own workflow: SOAPnuke was used to process the reads, removing any read that contained adapters or uncalled bases, had a mean Phred below 15, or lacked an exact match to the constant primer or identifier. COPE v1.2.5 was used to merge the high-quality paired reads. Each unique nucleotide sequence was defined as a clonotype, and clonotypes were aligned to IMGT TRB V, D and J references with MiTCR v1.1. The analysis was limited to V-J combinations with a frequency above 0.0001, which together covered 99.2% of repertoires. For each V-J combination, a TCR clonal expansion and chaos score was defined as F50 clonal expansion divided by the chaos observed in the TCRdist matrix. Features were reduced by Welch's t-statistics and random forest to around 14 V-J combinations, which fed a naive Bayes classifier. The Morisita-Horn index was used to measure how similar the thyroid and blood repertoires were. TCRdb's own reprocessing of the public reads used fastp at Q25 and MiXCR and kept productive beta chains. Each entry merges the rows of one CDR3 protein and shows their most common DNA and genes. TCRdb assigned the V and J calls; the authors' analysis was not used. The sample has 300,000 to 400,000 distinct CDR3 sequences on record, roughly a sixth of them singletons. The ten largest clones represent around an eighth of the sample.

CDR1 SGHTA and CDR2 FQGTGA are derived from the germline V gene. Taken from cysteine to phenylalanine, the CDR3 has 15 residues. CDR3 DNA only is kept here, 45 bases in frame from base 1. Trimming removed 1 base from V and 4 bases from J, leaving 13 bases between the germline ends. The sequenced sample consisted of peripheral blood. This clonotype was sampled from an adult man with Graves' ophthalmopathy. In this chain, TRBV7-3 is recombined with TRBJ2-5; the D gene cannot be named for sure. CDR3 loop: CASSLSGTPAETQYF. The nucleotides read TGTGCCAGCAGCTTAAGTGGAACTCCGGCAGAGACCCAGTACTTC.